Below are 23 T cell receptor beta chains sequenced from a single sample in a study of blood T cell repertoires in COVID-19. Sequencing used immunoSEQ multiplex PCR; TCRdb keeps in-frame clones, though not all of them. The data show 90,000 to 100,000 clones, 70% to 85% seen once. The sequenced sample consisted of peripheral blood. The receptor set was obtained from a human donor in a cohort sampled during active COVID-19.

The V call is TRBV9, the J call TRBJ1-3; tentative D call: TRBD1 (5 bases). This CDR3 comprises 14 residues. CDR1 is SGDLS, CDR2 YYNGEE, per germline. V was pared by 3 bases and J by 4 bases, with 11 bases between. The CDR3 region is CASSDSTVGNTIYF. In DNA form, the CDR3 reads TGTGCCAGCAGCGACTCGACAGTAGGAAACACCATATATTTT.

This clone was recorded only once. CDR3 DNA: TGTGCCTGGAGTGTAAGTCTAGCGGGAGACACGCAGTATTTT. Amino acid sequence: CAWSVSLAGDTQYF. The chain is built from TRBV30 and TRBJ2-3; 10 positions match TRBD2. The CDR3 is made up of 14 amino acids. V dropped 0 bases and J dropped 9; count of bases not matched to a gene: 6. Per the germline V gene, CDR1 is GTSNPN and CDR2 is SVGIG (reference sequence).

The CDR3 nucleotides are TGTGCCAGCAGCTGGTGGACTAGCGGGTCTGAGACCCAGTACTTC. The encoded protein is CASSWWTSGSETQYF. The rearrangement links TRBV7-9 to TRBJ2-5, with TRBD2 matching 11 bases. Germline V gene lookup returns CDR1 SEHNR and CDR2 FQNEAQ (reference sequence). V shed 4 bases and J 5 bases; nucleotides not matched to a gene: 6. The CDR3 is 15 amino acids.

There are a few counts of this clone. The V call is TRBV10-3, the J call TRBJ2-5, with D possibly TRBD1 on 6 matching bases. The CDR3 is made up of 14 amino acids. From germline, CDR1 is ENHRY and CDR2 SYGVKD. V lost 11 bases and J lost 3, with 19 bases in between. The CDR3 bases are TGTGCCGGGGGCAGTGGTTCTAGAAAAGAGACCCAGTACTTC. This translates into CAGGSGSRKETQYF.

This sequence joins TRBV6-4 and TRBJ2-1; 8 positions match TRBD2. Trimming removed 4 bases from V and 5 bases from J; junction bases left unmatched: 10. This CDR3 contains 16 residues. In germline, CDR1 is MRHNA, CDR2 SNTAGT. CDR3 in amino acids: CASSARGGGFNNEQFF. The CDR3 nucleotides read TGTGCCAGCAGTGCCCGCGGCGGGGGGTTTAACAATGAGCAGTTCTTC.

The rearrangement links TRBV29-1 to TRBJ1-2, with no clear D. The CDR3 has 10 amino acids. V lost 4 bases, J lost 6 bases, and 6 bases lay in between. Per germline, CDR1 SQVTM and CDR2 ANQGSEA. The CDR3 DNA is TGCAGCGTTGCTGGGCATGGCTACACCTTC. Protein: CSVAGHGYTF.

The J gene is TRBJ1-6, the V gene TRBV3-1 (or the pseudogene TRBV3-2); 10 nucleotides agree with TRBD1. Per germline, CDR1 LGHDT and CDR2 YNNKEL (reference sequence). V dropped 5 bases and J dropped 7; count of bases not matched to a gene: 5. CDR3 length equals 15 residues. The CDR3: CASSSMDRGNSPLHF. The CDR3 region has the DNA TGTGCCAGCAGCAGCATGGACAGGGGGAATTCACCCCTCCACTTT.

The chain employs TRBV5-1 and TRBJ1-4; 9 bases align to TRBD1. Germline CDR1 and CDR2: SGHRS and YFSETQ. CDR3 length: 15 residues. V lost 4 bases and J lost 10; bases outside the gene matches: 11. CDR3 amino acids: CASSTQTGGAGKLFF. CDR3 nucleotide sequence: TGCGCCAGCAGCACTCAGACAGGGGGGGCAGGAAAACTGTTTTTT.

J is TRBJ1-1 and V is TRBV27; D gene uncertain. The CDR3 length is 14 residues. V lost 1 base to trimming and J lost 7 bases, with 13 bases between them. Germline V lookup: CDR1 MNHEY, CDR2 SMNVEV (reference sequence). CDR3 in DNA: TGTGCCAGCAGTTTATTAGCGGCGCGGGGTGAAGCTTTCTTT. Protein product: CASSLLAARGEAFF.

This clone was found once. The gene calls are TRBV19 and TRBJ1-6; D remains ambiguous. The germline gives CDR1 LNHDA, CDR2 SQIVND (reference sequence). Trimming left V 5 bases short and J 5 bases short, with 7 bases between. The CDR3 length is 13 residues. CDR3 in amino acids: CASSPQDNSPLHF. As DNA, the CDR3 is TGTGCCAGTAGTCCCCAGGATAATTCACCCCTCCACTTT.

V is TRBV6-1 and J is TRBJ1-1, with D tentatively TRBD1 (5 bases). The germline V gene has CDR1 MNHNS and CDR2 SASEGT. This CDR3 region has 17 residues. V dropped 2 bases and J dropped 4 bases, with 20 bases sitting between them. The CDR3 DNA reads TGTGCCAGCAGTGAACCCTTCATTGACAGTAGGAGCACTGAAGCTTTCTTT. As protein: CASSEPFIDSRSTEAFF.

The chain joins TRBV12-3 or TRBV12-4 to TRBJ1-5, with D unresolved. Trimming took off 6 bases at V and 9 bases at J, with 12 bases between the two ends. The CDR3 covers 12 residues. CDR3 loop: CASSPGVGPQHF. CDR3 nucleotide sequence: TGTGCCAGCAGCCCCGGGGTGGGGCCCCAGCATTTT.

V gene TRBV27 combines with J gene TRBJ1-1; 8 bases align to TRBD1. There are 14 residues in the CDR3. Germline CDR1 MNHEY, CDR2 SMNVEV (reference sequence). V shed 4 bases and J 6 bases; nucleotides not matched to a gene: 7. The CDR3 DNA sequence: TGTGCCAGCAGTTGGTCCGGGACAGGCGCTGAAGCTTTCTTT. As protein: CASSWSGTGAEAFF.

This clone was counted a few times. The V call is TRBV5-5, the J call TRBJ1-1; tentatively, D is TRBD1 (5 bases). The CDR3 runs to 13 residues. Germline V gene data show CDR1 as SGHKS and CDR2 as YYEKEE (reference sequence). The V end was cut by 4 bases, the J end by 5 bases, with 12 bases between. CDR3 coding DNA: TGTGCCAGCAGCGGCGCGGGGGGAACTGAAGCTTTCTTT. It is translated as CASSGAGGTEAFF.

This clone was seen only once. This chain connects TRBV5-4 to TRBJ1-1; 9 nucleotides align to TRBD1. Looked up from germline, CDR1 is SGHNT and CDR2 is YYREEE (reference sequence). This CDR3 comprises 13 residues. V was clipped by 4 bases and J by 6 bases; unmatched bases: 4. The CDR3 DNA reads as TGTGCCAGCAGCCTGACAGGGGGATCTGAAGCTTTCTTT. Protein sequence: CASSLTGGSEAFF.

This sequence joins TRBV6-5 and TRBJ1-3, with D maybe TRBD1 (5 bases). The CDR3 runs to 15 residues. Per germline, CDR1 MNHEY and CDR2 SVGAGI. With 7 bases removed from V and 1 base from J, the gap between germline ends came to 14 bases. The CDR3 region has the DNA TGTGCCAGCACCGGAGGGGCCGGTTCTGGAAACACCATATATTTT. Amino acid sequence: CASTGGAGSGNTIYF.

V and J are TRBV7-9 and TRBJ1-5; 9 bases match TRBD1. Losses at the gene ends were 2 bases for V and 7 bases for J; bases not matched to a gene: 6. The germline V gene encodes CDR1 SEHNR and CDR2 FQNEAQ (reference sequence). The CDR3 has 15 residues. As DNA, the CDR3 is TGTGCCAGCAGCTTACAAGGACAGGGGTGGCAGCCCCAGCATTTT. The encoded protein is CASSLQGQGWQPQHF.

This rearrangement joins TRBV19 to TRBJ2-3, with TRBD2 identical over 12 bases. The CDR3 sequence is 18 residues long. V lost 6 bases and J lost 3; bases outside the gene matches: 13. Germline V CDR1 and CDR2: LNHDA, SQIVND (reference sequence). The chain's CDR3 is CASSLTSGRRGETDTQYF. In nucleotides, the CDR3 is TGTGCCAGTAGCCTAACTAGCGGGAGGAGGGGAGAAACAGATACGCAGTATTTT.

The chain is built from TRBV6-5 and TRBJ1-1; TRBD1 aligns across 9 bases. V lost 6 bases to trimming and J lost 1 base; unmatched junction nucleotides: 6. CDR1 and CDR2 from the germline V gene are MNHEY and SVGAGI. The CDR3 length is 15 residues. The CDR3 region has the DNA TGTGCCAGCAGAACCGGGACAGGGTGGAACACTGAAGCTTTCTTT. Translated, it gives CASRTGTGWNTEAFF.

The chain is built from TRBV7-2 and TRBJ2-1; D uncertain. The CDR3 runs to 19 residues. Germline CDR1 and CDR2: SGHTA and FQGNSA. V was pared by 5 bases and J by 5 bases, with 28 bases between. CDR3 residues: CASSLDLRSAISEDNEQFF. In DNA form, the CDR3 reads TGTGCCAGCAGCCTCGACCTTAGGAGCGCTATATCCGAGGACAATGAGCAGTTCTTC.

In DNA, the CDR3 is TGTGCCAGCAGTCCGGGGACAGGGGATAATTCACCCCTCCACTTT. Its protein is CASSPGTGDNSPLHF. The chain carries TRBV27 and TRBJ1-6, with 10 bases fitting TRBD1. Germline-derived CDR1 and CDR2 are MNHEY and SMNVEV (reference sequence). V dropped 5 bases and J dropped 5; count of bases not matched to a gene: 3. The CDR3 has 15 amino acids.

The chain combines TRBV9 with TRBJ2-7; D is unresolved. Germline CDR1 SGDLS, CDR2 YYNGEE. V gave up 0 bases and J gave up 3 bases, with 7 bases separating them. This CDR3 is 13 amino acids long. This CDR3 is CASSVGVSYEQYF. The CDR3 nucleotides are TGTGCCAGCAGCGTAGGAGTAAGCTACGAGCAGTACTTC.

V gene TRBV24-1 combines with J gene TRBJ1-4; 9 bases are a match to TRBD1. The CDR3 length is 15 residues. Germline assignment: CDR1 KGHDR and CDR2 SFDVKD. Losses at the gene ends were 5 bases for V and 7 bases for J; bases not matched to a gene: 7. CDR3: CATSGAGQGTEKLFF. The CDR3 coding sequence is TGTGCCACCAGTGGAGCGGGACAGGGAACTGAAAAACTGTTTTTT.